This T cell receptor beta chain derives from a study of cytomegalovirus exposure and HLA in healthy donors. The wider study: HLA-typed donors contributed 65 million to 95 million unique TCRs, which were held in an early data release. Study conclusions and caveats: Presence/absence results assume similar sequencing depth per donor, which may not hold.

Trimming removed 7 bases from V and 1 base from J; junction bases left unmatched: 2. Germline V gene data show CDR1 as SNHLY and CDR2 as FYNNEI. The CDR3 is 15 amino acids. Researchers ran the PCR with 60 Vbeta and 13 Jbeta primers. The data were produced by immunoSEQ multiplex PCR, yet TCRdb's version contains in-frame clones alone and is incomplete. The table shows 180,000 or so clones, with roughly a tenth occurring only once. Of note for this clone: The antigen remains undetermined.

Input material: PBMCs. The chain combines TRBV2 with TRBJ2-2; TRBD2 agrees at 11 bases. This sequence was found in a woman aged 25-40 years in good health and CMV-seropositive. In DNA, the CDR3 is TGTGCCAGCACCGGACTAGCGGGGAACACCGGGGAGCTGTTTTTT. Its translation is CASTGLAGNTGELFF.